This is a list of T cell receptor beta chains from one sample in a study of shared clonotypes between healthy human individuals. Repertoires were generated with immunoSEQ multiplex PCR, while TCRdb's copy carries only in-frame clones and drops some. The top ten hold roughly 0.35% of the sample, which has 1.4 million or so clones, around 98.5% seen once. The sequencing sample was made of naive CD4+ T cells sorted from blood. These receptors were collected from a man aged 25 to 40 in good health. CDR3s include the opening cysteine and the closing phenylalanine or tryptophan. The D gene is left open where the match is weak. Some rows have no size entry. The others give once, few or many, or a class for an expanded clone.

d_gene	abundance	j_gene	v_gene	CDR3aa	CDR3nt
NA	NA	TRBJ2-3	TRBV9	CASSVRDTKTDTQYF	TGTGCCAGCAGCGTGAGGGACACCAAAACGGATACGCAGTATTTT
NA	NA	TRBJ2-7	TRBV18	CASSTGTSFLEQYF	TGTGCCAGCTCAACAGGAACTAGCTTTCTCGAGCAGTACTTC
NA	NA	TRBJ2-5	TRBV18	CASSPSTSGLGKETQYF	TGTGCCAGCTCACCTTCTACCTCGGGACTGGGAAAAGAGACCCAGTACTTC
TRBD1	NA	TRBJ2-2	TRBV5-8	CASSFDWTGRTGELFF	TGTGCCAGCAGCTTTGATTGGACAGGGAGAACCGGGGAGCTGTTTTTT
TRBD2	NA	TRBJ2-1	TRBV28	CASTRSGSSYNEQFF	TGTGCCAGCACCCGTAGCGGGTCCTCCTACAATGAGCAGTTCTTC
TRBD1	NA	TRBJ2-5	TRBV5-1	CASSLGPTGGGETQYF	TGCGCCAGCAGCTTGGGGCCCACAGGGGGTGGGGAGACCCAGTACTTC
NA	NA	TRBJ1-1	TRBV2	CASKKGGPEAFF	TGTGCCAGCAAGAAGGGGGGGCCTGAAGCTTTCTTT
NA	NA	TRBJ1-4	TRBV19	CASSTGRATNEKLFF	TGTGCCAGTTCCACAGGACGTGCAACTAATGAAAAACTGTTTTTT
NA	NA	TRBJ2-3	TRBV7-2	CASSSQIDTQYF	TGTGCCAGCAGCTCTCAGATAGATACGCAGTATTTT
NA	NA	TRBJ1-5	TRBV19	CASKGWQRINQPQHF	TGTGCCTCGAAGGGTTGGCAACGAATCAATCAGCCCCAGCATTTT
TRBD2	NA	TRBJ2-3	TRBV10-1	CASSGRAGDTQYF	TGCGCCAGTAGCGGGAGGGCCGGAGATACGCAGTATTTT
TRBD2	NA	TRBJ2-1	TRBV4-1	CASSRSGIAGGGQFF	TGCGCCAGCAGCCGCAGCGGGATAGCGGGAGGAGGGCAGTTCTTC
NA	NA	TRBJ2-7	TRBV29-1	CSVERLGWDEQYF	TGCAGCGTTGAAAGGTTAGGGTGGGACGAGCAGTACTTC
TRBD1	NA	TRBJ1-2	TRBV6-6	CASSAGGNYGYTF	TGTGCCAGCAGTGCAGGGGGCAACTATGGCTACACCTTC
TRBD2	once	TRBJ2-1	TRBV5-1	CASSPGLAGGGVYNEQFF	TGCGCCAGCAGCCCGGGACTAGCGGGAGGAGGGGTCTACAATGAGCAGTTCTTC
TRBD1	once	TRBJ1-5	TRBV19	CASSISDRPNQPQHF	TGTGCCAGTAGTATCTCGGACAGGCCGAATCAGCCCCAGCATTTT
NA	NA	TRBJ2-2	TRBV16	CASSQSGYGELFF	TGTGCCAGCAGCCAATCAGGGTACGGGGAGCTGTTTTTT
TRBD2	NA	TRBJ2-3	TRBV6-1	CASSEDLAGVGDTQYF	TGTGCCAGCAGTGAAGACCTAGCGGGAGTAGGGGATACGCAGTATTTT
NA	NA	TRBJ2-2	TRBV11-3	CASSLQITGELFF	TGTGCCAGCAGCTTACAGATCACCGGGGAGCTGTTTTTT
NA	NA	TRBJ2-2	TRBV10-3	CAIKLAPTGELFF	TGTGCCATCAAGCTAGCTCCCACCGGGGAGCTGTTTTTT
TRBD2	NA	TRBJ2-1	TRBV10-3	CAIRDDGLAGRYNEQFF	TGTGCCATCAGAGACGACGGACTAGCGGGAAGATACAATGAGCAGTTCTTC
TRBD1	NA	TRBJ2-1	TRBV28	CASSPGDRGRNEQFF	TGTGCCAGCAGCCCTGGGGACAGGGGGCGAAATGAGCAGTTCTTC
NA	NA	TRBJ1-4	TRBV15	CATSRAPAGGTNEKLFF	TGTGCCACCAGCAGAGCCCCGGCCGGGGGGACTAATGAAAAACTGTTTTTT
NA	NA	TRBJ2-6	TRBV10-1	CASSRGGSGANVLTF	TGCGCCAGCAGCAGGGGCGGCTCTGGGGCCAACGTCCTGACTTTC
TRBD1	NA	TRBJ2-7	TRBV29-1	CSVRDRGFSYEQYF	TGCAGCGTAAGGGACAGGGGGTTTTCATACGAGCAGTACTTC
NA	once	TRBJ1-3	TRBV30	CAWSRVSGNTIYF	TGTGCCTGGAGTAGGGTGTCTGGAAACACCATATATTTT
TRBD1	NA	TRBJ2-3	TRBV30	CAWSRLDRGRLTDTQYF	TGTGCCTGGAGTAGATTGGACAGGGGGCGCCTCACAGATACGCAGTATTTT
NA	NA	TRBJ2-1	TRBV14	CASSQDSGHSYNEQFF	TGTGCCAGCAGCCAAGATAGCGGACACTCCTACAATGAGCAGTTCTTC
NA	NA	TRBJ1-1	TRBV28	CASSSHPEAFF	TGTGCCAGCAGTTCACACCCTGAAGCTTTCTTT
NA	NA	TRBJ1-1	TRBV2	CASSEEEGTEAFF	TGTGCCAGCAGTGAGGAAGAGGGGACTGAAGCTTTCTTT
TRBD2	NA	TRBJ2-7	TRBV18	CASSPRSSGEDEQYF	TGTGCCAGCTCACCTAGATCTAGCGGAGAGGACGAGCAGTACTTC
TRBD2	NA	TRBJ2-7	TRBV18	CASFHRSPGTSNSYEQYF	TGTGCCAGCTTCCACAGGTCACCCGGGACTAGCAACTCCTACGAGCAGTACTTC
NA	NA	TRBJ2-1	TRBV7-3	CASSFYGDNEQFF	TGTGCCAGCAGCTTTTACGGGGACAATGAGCAGTTCTTC
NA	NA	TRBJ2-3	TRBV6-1	CASSSNDRRGGLQYF	TGTGCCAGCAGTTCAAACGACAGAAGAGGGGGATTGCAGTATTTT
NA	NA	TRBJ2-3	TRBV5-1	CASSLFYAAATGADTQYF	TGCGCCAGCAGCTTGTTTTATGCGGCAGCGACTGGCGCAGATACGCAGTATTTT
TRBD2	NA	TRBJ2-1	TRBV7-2	CASSQWTSGAYNEQFF	TGTGCCAGCAGCCAATGGACTAGCGGAGCCTACAATGAGCAGTTCTTC
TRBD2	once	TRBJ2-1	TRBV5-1	CASSLVSSSSGSIYNEQFF	TGCGCCAGCAGCTTGGTTTCCTCCTCTAGCGGGAGTATCTACAATGAGCAGTTCTTC
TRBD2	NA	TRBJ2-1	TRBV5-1	CASSSKWSSGAYNEQFF	TGCGCCAGCTCCAGTAAGTGGTCTAGCGGGGCCTACAATGAGCAGTTCTTC
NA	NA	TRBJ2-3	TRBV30	CAWRRENGADTQYF	TGTGCCTGGAGACGGGAGAATGGCGCAGATACGCAGTATTTT
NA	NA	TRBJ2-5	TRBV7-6	CASSLSEGTKTQYF	TGTGCCAGCAGCTTATCAGAGGGAACAAAGACCCAGTACTTC
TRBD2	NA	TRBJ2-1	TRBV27	CASSPQPSLAGSYEQFF	TGTGCCAGCAGTCCTCAGCCATCGCTAGCGGGATCCTATGAGCAGTTCTTC